The 10 T cell receptor beta chains below come from one sample, sequenced in a study of blood T cell repertoires in COVID-19 (dated by TCRdb to 2020 to 2021). The method behind the library was the immunoSEQ multiplex PCR assay. TCRdb re-hosts the immuneACCESS table, in-frame sequences only. Its copies lack some clones; in the studies checked, an unresolved V gene accounts for under half of them, and the cause for the rest is not known. In all, the sample holds 200,000 to 250,000 clones, and 70% to 90% of those were seen once. The ten largest clones add up to approximately 2.4% of the sample. Sequencing was performed on peripheral blood. The origin of the receptors is a woman aged 70-85 years with COVID-19, enrolled during active disease.

This clone was detected only once. This rearrangement joins TRBV7-2 to TRBJ2-1, with D tentatively TRBD2 (5 bases). The germline CDR1 and CDR2 sequences are SGHTA and FQGNSA. Trimming left V 1 base short and J 9 bases short, with 10 bases between. The CDR3 is 13 amino acids. In DNA, the CDR3 is TGTGCCAGCAGCTTAGGGCTAGCAAGTGAGCAGTTCTTC. As protein: CASSLGLASEQFF. Full variable domain (outside the CDR3, taken from reference TRBV7-2 and TRBJ2-1): GAGVSQSPSNKVTEKGKDVELRCDPISGHTALYWYRQSLGQGLEFLIYFQGNSAPDKSGLPSDRFSAERTGGSVSTLTIQRTQQEDSAVYLCASSLGLASEQFFGPGTRLTVL.

The chain is built from TRBV7-9 and TRBJ2-7; D may be TRBD1 (6 bases). Deletions cut 4 bases from V and 3 bases from J, with 10 bases between. The CDR3 sequence is 13 residues long. Germline V gene lookup returns CDR1 SEHNR and CDR2 FQNEAQ (reference sequence). The CDR3 loop reads CASSSRDNYEQYF. The CDR3 DNA reads TGTGCCAGCAGCTCAAGGGACAACTACGAGCAGTACTTC.

This clone was detected only once. The chain employs TRBV6-2 or TRBV6-3 and TRBJ2-2; 9 nucleotides match TRBD1. After removal of 6 bases from V and 7 bases from J, the junction contained 6 bases not matched to a gene. The CDR3 covers 14 residues. Germline CDR1 reads MNHEY; CDR2 reads SVGEGT. CDR3 residues: CASSLQGADGELFF. CDR3 DNA sequence: TGTGCCAGCAGCTTACAGGGGGCCGACGGGGAGCTGTTTTTT.

V and J are TRBV15 and TRBJ1-5; perhaps TRBD1 as D (6 bases). CDR3 length equals 16 residues. Germline lookup yields CDR1 LNHNV and CDR2 YYDKDF (reference sequence). The V end was cut by 0 bases, the J end by 6 bases, with 15 bases between. In DNA form, the CDR3 reads TGTGCCACCAGCAGAGATCATCTGGGGGGGCGTCAGCCCCAGCATTTT. Translation: CATSRDHLGGRQPQHF.

The J gene is TRBJ1-1, the V gene TRBV6-2 or TRBV6-3; TRBD1 might be the D (6 bases). The germline V and J ends were trimmed by 2 bases and 6 bases, with 10 bases remaining between them. The V gene's germline CDR1 is MNHEY and CDR2 SVGEGT. CDR3 length equals 13 residues. Here the CDR3 reads CASSYRDTSEAFF. CDR3 DNA: TGTGCCAGCAGTTACCGGGACACCTCTGAAGCTTTCTTT.

This sequence joins TRBV5-1 and TRBJ2-5; D remains ambiguous. The CDR3 extends over 12 amino acids. Trimming shortened V by 5 bases and J by 5 bases, and 10 bases separated the two germline ends. Germline CDR1 SGHRS, CDR2 YFSETQ. CDR3 sequence (DNA): TGCGCCAGCAGGGCTAGTTCGGAGACCCAGTACTTC. This translates into CASRASSETQYF.

This sequence joins TRBV20-1 and TRBJ2-3; 14 bases match TRBD2. V shed 3 bases, J shed 2 bases, and the junction held 13 bases outside the gene matches. This CDR3 has 19 residues. CDR1 is DFQATT, CDR2 SNEGSKA, per germline (reference sequence). The CDR3 sequence: CSASGFNRLAGGNTDTQYF. Written as DNA, the CDR3 is TGCAGTGCTAGTGGCTTCAACCGACTAGCGGGAGGGAACACAGATACGCAGTATTTT.

The chain uses TRBV3-1 (or the pseudogene TRBV3-2) and TRBJ2-7, with D maybe TRBD2 (6 bases). CDR1 LGHDT and CDR2 YNNKEL come from the germline V gene (reference sequence). This CDR3 is 15 amino acids long. V shed 2 bases and J shed 0 bases, with 11 bases lying between them. CDR3 in amino acids: CASSQLGDFSYEQYF. The CDR3 DNA is TGTGCCAGCAGCCAATTGGGGGACTTCTCCTACGAGCAGTACTTC.

The chain employs TRBV7-3 and TRBJ2-2, with 9 nucleotides matching TRBD1. J was trimmed by 7 bases and V by 5 bases; bases with no gene match: 8. This CDR3 is built from 15 residues. In germline, CDR1 is SGHTA, CDR2 FQGTGA. CDR3 sequence (DNA): TGTGCCAGCAGCGCCCAACAGGGGGCGAGCGGGGAGCTGTTTTTT. Translation: CASSAQQGASGELFF.

The J gene is TRBJ1-1, the V gene TRBV20-1; D possibly corresponds to TRBD1 (5 bases). This CDR3 has 11 residues. V shed 7 bases and J shed 3 bases, with 9 bases lying between them. The germline V gene encodes CDR1 DFQATT and CDR2 SNEGSKA (reference sequence). The CDR3 spells CSGKTDTEAFF. The CDR3 bases are TGCAGTGGAAAGACAGACACTGAAGCTTTCTTT.